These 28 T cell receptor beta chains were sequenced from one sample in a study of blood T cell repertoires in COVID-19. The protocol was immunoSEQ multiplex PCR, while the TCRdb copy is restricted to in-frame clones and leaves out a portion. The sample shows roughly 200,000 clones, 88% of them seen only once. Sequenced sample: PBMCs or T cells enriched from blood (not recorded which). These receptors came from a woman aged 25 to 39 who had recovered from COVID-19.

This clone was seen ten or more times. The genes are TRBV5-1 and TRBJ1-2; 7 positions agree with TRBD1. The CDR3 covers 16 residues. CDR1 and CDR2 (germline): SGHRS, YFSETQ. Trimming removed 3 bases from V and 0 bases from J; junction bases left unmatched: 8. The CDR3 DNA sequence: TGCGCCAGCAGCTCCACCCGGGACAGCCCTAACTATGGCTACACCTTC. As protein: CASSSTRDSPNYGYTF. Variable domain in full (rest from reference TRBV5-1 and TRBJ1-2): KAGVTQTPRYLIKTRGQQVTLSCSPISGHRSVSWYQQTPGQGLQFLFEYFSETQRNKGNFPGRFSGRQFSNSRSEMNVSTLELGDSALYLCASSSTRDSPNYGYTFGSGTRLTVV.

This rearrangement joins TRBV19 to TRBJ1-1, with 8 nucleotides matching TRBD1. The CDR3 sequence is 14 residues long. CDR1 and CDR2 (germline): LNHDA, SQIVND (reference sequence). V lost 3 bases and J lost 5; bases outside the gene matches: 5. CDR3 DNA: TGTGCCAGTAGTATCTTGGACAGGGTTACTGAAGCTTTCTTT. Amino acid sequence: CASSILDRVTEAFF.

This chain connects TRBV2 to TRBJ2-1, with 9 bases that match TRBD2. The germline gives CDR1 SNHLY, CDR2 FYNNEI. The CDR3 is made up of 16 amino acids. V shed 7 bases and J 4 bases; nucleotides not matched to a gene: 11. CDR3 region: CASTRTGGGGYNEQFF. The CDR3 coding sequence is TGTGCCAGCACGCGCACAGGCGGGGGGGGTTACAATGAGCAGTTCTTC.

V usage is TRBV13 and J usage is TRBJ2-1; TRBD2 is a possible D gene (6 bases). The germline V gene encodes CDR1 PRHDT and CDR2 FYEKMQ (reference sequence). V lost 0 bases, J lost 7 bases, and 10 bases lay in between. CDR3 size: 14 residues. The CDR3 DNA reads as TGTGCCAGCAGCTTAGGTCGCGGGATTAATGAGCAGTTCTTC. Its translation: CASSLGRGINEQFF.

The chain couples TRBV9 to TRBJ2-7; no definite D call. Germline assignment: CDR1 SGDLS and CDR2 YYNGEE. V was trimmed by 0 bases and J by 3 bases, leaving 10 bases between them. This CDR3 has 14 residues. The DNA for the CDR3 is TGTGCCAGCAGCGTAGATCCTGACAACTACGAGCAGTACTTC. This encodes CASSVDPDNYEQYF.

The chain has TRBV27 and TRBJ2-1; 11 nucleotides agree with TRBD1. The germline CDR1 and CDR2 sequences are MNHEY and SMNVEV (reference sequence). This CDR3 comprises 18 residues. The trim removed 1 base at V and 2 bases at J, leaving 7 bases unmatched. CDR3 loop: CASSLWGQGDAPYNEQFF. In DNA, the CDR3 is TGTGCCAGCAGTTTATGGGGACAGGGGGACGCGCCCTACAATGAGCAGTTCTTC.

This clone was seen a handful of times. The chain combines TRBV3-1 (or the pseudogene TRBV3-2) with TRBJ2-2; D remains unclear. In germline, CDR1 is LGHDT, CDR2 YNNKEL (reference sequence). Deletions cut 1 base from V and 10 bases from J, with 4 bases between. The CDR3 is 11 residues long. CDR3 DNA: TGTGCCAGCAGCCAAGGGGCGGAGCTGTTTTTT. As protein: CASSQGAELFF.

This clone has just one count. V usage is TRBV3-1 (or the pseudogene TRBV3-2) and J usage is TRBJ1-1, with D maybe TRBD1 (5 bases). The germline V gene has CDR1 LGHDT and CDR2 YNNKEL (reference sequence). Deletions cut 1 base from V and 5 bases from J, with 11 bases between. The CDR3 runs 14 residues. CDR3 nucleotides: TGTGCCAGCAGCCAAGTAGGGGTGCTGACTGAAGCTTTCTTT. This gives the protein CASSQVGVLTEAFF.

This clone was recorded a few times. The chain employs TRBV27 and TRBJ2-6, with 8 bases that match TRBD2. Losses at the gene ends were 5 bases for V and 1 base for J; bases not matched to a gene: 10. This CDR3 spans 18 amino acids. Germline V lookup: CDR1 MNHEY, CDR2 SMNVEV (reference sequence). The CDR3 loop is CASSPLGVAGSGANVLTF. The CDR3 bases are TGTGCCAGCAGTCCGCTGGGGGTAGCGGGGTCTGGGGCCAACGTCCTGACTTTC.

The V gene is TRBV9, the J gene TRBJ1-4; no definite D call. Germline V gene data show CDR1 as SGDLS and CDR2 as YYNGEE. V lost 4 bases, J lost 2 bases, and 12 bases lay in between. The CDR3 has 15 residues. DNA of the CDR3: TGTGCCAGCAGCCGAGGGTATCCGACTAATGAAAAACTGTTTTTT. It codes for CASSRGYPTNEKLFF.

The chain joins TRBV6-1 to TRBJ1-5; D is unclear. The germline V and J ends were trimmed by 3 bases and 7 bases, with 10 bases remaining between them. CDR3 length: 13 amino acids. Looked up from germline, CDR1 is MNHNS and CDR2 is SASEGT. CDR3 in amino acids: CASSELARQPQHF. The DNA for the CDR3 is TGTGCCAGCAGTGAGTTAGCACGGCAGCCCCAGCATTTT.

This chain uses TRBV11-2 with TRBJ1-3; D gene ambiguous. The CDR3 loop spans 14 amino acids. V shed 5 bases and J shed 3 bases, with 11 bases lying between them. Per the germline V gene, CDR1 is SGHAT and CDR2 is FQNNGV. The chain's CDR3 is CASSDVTDGNTIYF. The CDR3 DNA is TGTGCCAGCAGCGATGTTACTGATGGAAACACCATATATTTT.

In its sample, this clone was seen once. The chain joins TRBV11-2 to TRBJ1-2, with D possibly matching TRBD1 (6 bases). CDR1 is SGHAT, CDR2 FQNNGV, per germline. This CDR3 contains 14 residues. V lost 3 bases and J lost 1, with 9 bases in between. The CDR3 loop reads CASSLDSHNYGYTF. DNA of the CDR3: TGTGCCAGCAGCTTGGACAGTCATAACTATGGCTACACCTTC.

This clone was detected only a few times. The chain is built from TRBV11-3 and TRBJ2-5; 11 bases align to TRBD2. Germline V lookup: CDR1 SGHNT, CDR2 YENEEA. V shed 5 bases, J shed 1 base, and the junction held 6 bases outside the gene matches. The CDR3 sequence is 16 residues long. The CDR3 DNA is TGTGCCAGCAGCACCTCTAGCGGGGGGATCCAAGAGACCCAGTACTTC. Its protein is CASSTSSGGIQETQYF.

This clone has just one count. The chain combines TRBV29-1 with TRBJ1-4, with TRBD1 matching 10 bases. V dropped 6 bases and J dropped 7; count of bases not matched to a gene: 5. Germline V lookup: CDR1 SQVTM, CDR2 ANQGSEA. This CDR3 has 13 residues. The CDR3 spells CSVGGTGAEKLFF. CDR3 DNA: TGCAGCGTGGGGGGGACAGGGGCTGAAAAACTGTTTTTT.

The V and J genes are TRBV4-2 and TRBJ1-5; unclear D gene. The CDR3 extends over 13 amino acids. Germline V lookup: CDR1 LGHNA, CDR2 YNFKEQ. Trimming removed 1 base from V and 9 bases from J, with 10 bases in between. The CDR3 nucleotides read TGTGCCAGCAGCCAAGTCCATAGAGCGCCCCAGCATTTT. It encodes CASSQVHRAPQHF.

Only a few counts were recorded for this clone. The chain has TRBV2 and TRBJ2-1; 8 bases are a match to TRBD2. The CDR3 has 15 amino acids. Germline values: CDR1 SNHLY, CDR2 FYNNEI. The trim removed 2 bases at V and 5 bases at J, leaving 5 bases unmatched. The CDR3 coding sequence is TGTGCCAGCAGTGAACGGACGGGGGGGCACAATGAGCAGTTCTTC. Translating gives CASSERTGGHNEQFF.

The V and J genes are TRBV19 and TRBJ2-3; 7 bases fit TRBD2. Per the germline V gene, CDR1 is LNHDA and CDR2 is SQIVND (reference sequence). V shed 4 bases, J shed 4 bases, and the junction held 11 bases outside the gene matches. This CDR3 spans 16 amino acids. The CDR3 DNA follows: TGTGCCAGTAGTAGTATACTCGGGGGGTGGCCAGATACGCAGTATTTT. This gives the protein CASSSILGGWPDTQYF.

This CDR3 reads CASSQVRGPDYGYTF. CDR3 nucleotides: TGTGCCAGCAGCCAAGTTCGAGGGCCTGACTATGGCTACACCTTC. V usage is TRBV3-1 (or the pseudogene TRBV3-2) and J usage is TRBJ1-2; no clear D gene. The CDR3 spans 15 residues. V lost 1 base and J lost 3, with 12 bases in between. Germline V CDR1 and CDR2: LGHDT, YNNKEL (reference sequence).

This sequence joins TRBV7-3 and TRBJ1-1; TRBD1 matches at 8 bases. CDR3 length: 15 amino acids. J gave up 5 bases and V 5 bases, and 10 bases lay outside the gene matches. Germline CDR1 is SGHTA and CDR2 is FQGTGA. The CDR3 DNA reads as TGTGCCAGCAGCCGAAAGACAGGGGAAGGGACTGAAGCTTTCTTT. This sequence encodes CASSRKTGEGTEAFF.

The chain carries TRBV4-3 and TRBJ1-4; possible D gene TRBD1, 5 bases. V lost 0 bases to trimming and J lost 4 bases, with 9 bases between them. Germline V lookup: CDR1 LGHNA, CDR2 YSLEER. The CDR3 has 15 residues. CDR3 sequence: CASSQDRGSNEKLFF. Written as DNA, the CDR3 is TGCGCCAGCAGCCAAGATCGGGGGAGTAATGAAAAACTGTTTTTT.

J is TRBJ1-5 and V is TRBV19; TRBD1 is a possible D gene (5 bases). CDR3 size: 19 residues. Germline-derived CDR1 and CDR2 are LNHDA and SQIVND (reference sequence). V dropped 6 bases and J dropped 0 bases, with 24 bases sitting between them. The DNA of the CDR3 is TGTGCCAGTAGACGTTCAGGGTTCAGGGCACGGCTTAGCAATCAGCCCCAGCATTTT. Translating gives CASRRSGFRARLSNQPQHF.

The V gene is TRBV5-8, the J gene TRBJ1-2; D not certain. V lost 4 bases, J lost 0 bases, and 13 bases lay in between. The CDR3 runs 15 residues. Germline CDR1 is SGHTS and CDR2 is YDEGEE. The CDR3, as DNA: TGTGCCAGCAGCCCTCAAATAACAGCTAACTATGGCTACACCTTC. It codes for CASSPQITANYGYTF.

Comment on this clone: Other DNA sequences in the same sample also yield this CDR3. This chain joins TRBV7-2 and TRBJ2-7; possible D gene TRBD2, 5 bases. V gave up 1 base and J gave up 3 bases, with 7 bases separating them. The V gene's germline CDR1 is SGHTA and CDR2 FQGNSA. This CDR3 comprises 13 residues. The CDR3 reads CASSLGGIYEQYF. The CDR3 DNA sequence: TGTGCCAGCAGCTTAGGAGGGATCTACGAGCAGTACTTC.

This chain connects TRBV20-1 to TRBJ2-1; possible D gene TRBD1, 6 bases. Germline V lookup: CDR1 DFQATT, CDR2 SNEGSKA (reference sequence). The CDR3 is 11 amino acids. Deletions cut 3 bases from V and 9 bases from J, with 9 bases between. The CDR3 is CSASGTFEQFF. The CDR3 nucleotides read TGCAGTGCTAGCGGGACATTTGAGCAGTTCTTC.

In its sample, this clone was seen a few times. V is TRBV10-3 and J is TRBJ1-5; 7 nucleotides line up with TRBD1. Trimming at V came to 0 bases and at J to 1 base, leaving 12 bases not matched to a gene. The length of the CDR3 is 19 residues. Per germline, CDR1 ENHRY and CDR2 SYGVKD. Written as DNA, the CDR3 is TGTGCCATCAGTGAGTCTTGGCGGAACAGGGGAGAAAGCAATCAGCCCCAGCATTTT. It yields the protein CAISESWRNRGESNQPQHF.

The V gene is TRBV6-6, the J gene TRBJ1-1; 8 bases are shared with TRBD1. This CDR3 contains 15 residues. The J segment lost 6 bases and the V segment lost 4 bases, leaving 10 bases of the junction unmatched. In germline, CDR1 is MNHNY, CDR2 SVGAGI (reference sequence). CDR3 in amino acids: CASSSPSQGAAEAFF. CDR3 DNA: TGTGCCAGCAGTTCCCCCTCGCAGGGGGCCGCTGAAGCTTTCTTT.

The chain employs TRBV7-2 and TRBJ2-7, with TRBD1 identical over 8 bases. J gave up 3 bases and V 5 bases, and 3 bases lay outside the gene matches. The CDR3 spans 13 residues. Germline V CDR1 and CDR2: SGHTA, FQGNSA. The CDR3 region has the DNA TGTGCCAGCAGCCCTACAGGGGGCTACGAGCAGTACTTC. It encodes CASSPTGGYEQYF.